A selection of T cell receptor beta chains follows, all from one sample in a study of identical twins. A single record per CDR3 protein comes from TCRdb applying MiXCR to the 5' RACE reads. The sample yields 550,000 to 700,000 distinct CDR3 sequences, 9.5% to 10% seen once. The same data also went into a second study, on yellow fever vaccine responses in identical twins.

Sequencing used PBMCs. These receptors all come from a woman between 18 and 29 years old in good health. Both conserved end residues are part of each CDR3. Fields, in order: V gene, J gene, CDR3 protein.

>TRBV27|TRBJ2-7
CASSLRGIGYEQYF
>TRBV6-5|TRBJ1-1
CASSYNAPGHTEAFF
>TRBV12-3/TRBV12-4|TRBJ2-7
CASSLVEGREQYF
>TRBV2|TRBJ1-6
CASREGYSPLHF
>TRBV28|TRBJ2-1
CASRDIGLAGGPRHNEQFF
>TRBV19|TRBJ2-1
CASSMGDRGQDEQFF
>TRBV9|TRBJ2-5
CASSVDPAKETQYF
>TRBV28|TRBJ2-6
CATYTPGAGANVLTF
>TRBV7-2|TRBJ1-2
CASSLVGQAYGYTF
>TRBV28|TRBJ2-3
CASSSDSPLAATSRVSTDTQYF
>TRBV5-1|TRBJ2-7
CASSLLANEQYF
>TRBV4-1|TRBJ1-1
CASQTGTANTEAFF
>TRBV29-1|TRBJ2-7
CSVKSRDRGYEQYF
>TRBV24-1|TRBJ2-2
CATSDPRTGGTSYTGELFF
>TRBV27|TRBJ1-1
CASSLFSGGTEAFF
>TRBV5-1|TRBJ2-6
CASSLAGTGSSGANVLTF
>TRBV6-5|TRBJ2-1
CASSSSGTSWDEQFF
>TRBV6-1|TRBJ1-1
CASRETGISNTEAFF
>TRBV3-1|TRBJ2-1
CASSSTLDGDNEQFF
>TRBV30|TRBJ2-3
CAWSDQDTQYF
>TRBV4-3|TRBJ2-1
CASSQDRSQGLYNEQFF
>TRBV25-1|TRBJ2-7
CASSDLAGSTKQYF